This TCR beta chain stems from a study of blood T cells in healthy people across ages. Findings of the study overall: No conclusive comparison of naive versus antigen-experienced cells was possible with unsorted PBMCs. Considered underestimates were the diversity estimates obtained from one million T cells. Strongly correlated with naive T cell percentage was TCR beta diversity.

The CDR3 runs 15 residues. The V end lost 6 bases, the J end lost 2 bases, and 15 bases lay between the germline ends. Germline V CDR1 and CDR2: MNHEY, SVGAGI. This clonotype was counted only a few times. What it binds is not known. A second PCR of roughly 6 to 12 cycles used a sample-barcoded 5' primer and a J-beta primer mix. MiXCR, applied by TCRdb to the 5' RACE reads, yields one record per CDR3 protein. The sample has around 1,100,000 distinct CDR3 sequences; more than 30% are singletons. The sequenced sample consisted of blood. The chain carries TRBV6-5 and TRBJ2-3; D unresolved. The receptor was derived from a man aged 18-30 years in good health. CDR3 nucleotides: TGTGCCAGCAGCAAAAGGCAGGATTACACAGATACGCAGTATTTT. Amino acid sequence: CASSKRQDYTDTQYF.